This T cell receptor (beta chain) derives from a study of beta chain features in type 1 diabetes. General study findings and limits: Shorter TCRB CDR3s, moderately but significantly so, were found in Type 1 diabetes patients in all four CD4+ subsets. Any role of HLA type in TCRB rearrangement remained unresolved here. Naive, central memory and Treg TCRB repertoires appeared more alike in patients than in healthy donors.

Isolated RNA was reverse transcribed in full, so expressed TCRB transcripts were sequenced. Profiled with immunoSEQ multiplex PCR; TCRdb holds only in-frame clones, not every one. The sample comprises more than 550,000 clones, about 14% of which are singletons, and approximately 0.042% rests with the top ten. Concerning this clone: Its antigen is as yet unknown.

This CDR3 has 14 amino acids. Germline CDR1 reads SEHNR; CDR2 reads FQNEAQ (reference sequence). V was shortened by 5 bases and J by 1 base, with 8 bases between the two germline ends. Sorted CD4+ subsets: naive, central memory, regulatory, stem cell-like memory (CD45RO/CCR7/CD25/CD127/CD95/CD27 panel). In all sorted populations, purity surpassed 98%. The TCR sequence derives from a man aged 18 to 29 with type 1 diabetes. The gene calls are TRBV7-9 and TRBJ1-4, with a tentative D call TRBD1 (6 bases). Sequenced: naive CD4+ T cells from blood. As DNA, the CDR3 is TGTGCCAGCAGCGCCAGGGGAACTAATGAAAAACTGTTTTTT. This encodes CASSARGTNEKLFF.